A single TCR beta chain is shown here with its context. These data come from a study of blood T cell repertoires in COVID-19. How the authors handled the data: Reference gene primer amplification gave estimated nucleated cell counts. Libraries were prepared by immunoSEQ multiplex PCR; TCRdb keeps only in-frame clonotypes and omits some of them. V and J calls and clone size are those listed in that table; D and trimming were worked out from the DNA. The top ten hold roughly an eighth of the sample, which has approximately 180,000 clones, about 86% seen once. Sample: peripheral blood. The clonotype was recovered from a woman in her sixties or seventies with COVID-19, enrolled during active disease.

CDR3 nucleotides: TGTGCCTGGAGTAGGGGCAGAACGTACGAGCAGTACTTC. It codes for CAWSRGRTYEQYF. This chain links TRBV30 with TRBJ2-7, with D possibly TRBD1 on 5 matching bases. V gave up 2 bases and J gave up 4 bases, with 12 bases separating them. This CDR3 has 13 amino acids. Germline loops: CDR1 GTSNPN, CDR2 SVGIG (reference sequence).